The 7 T cell receptor beta chains in this list originate from one sample, sequenced in a study of cytomegalovirus exposure and HLA in healthy donors. The PCR was carried out with 60 Vbeta primers and 13 Jbeta primers. Data came from immunoSEQ multiplex PCR; TCRdb stores just in-frame clones and leaves some out. The sample includes approximately 120,000 clones, 75% to 80% of them seen just once. The sample comprised PBMCs. The source is a man in his forties or fifties in good health and CMV-seronegative.

The chain carries TRBV7-9 and TRBJ2-2, with TRBD1 matching 9 bases. CDR1 is SEHNR, CDR2 FQNEAQ, per germline (reference sequence). Trimming took 5 bases from V and 5 from J; bases not matched to a gene: 6. The CDR3 runs 15 residues. Written as DNA, the CDR3 is TGTGCCAGCAGCCCCCGGGACAGGGATACCGGGGAGCTGTTTTTT. As protein: CASSPRDRDTGELFF.

This clone has a single count. The J gene is TRBJ2-1, the V gene TRBV7-9; 9 bases map to TRBD2. V dropped 2 bases and J dropped 9; count of bases not matched to a gene: 8. This CDR3 is built from 15 residues. CDR1 SEHNR and CDR2 FQNEAQ come from the germline V gene (reference sequence). The CDR3 sequence: CASSLWAGGLLEQFF. CDR3 sequence (DNA): TGTGCCAGCAGCTTATGGGCGGGGGGGCTTCTTGAGCAGTTCTTC. Looking up the rest from reference TRBV7-9 and TRBJ2-1 gives the full variable domain: DTGVSQNPRHKITKRGQNVTFRCDPISEHNRLYWYRQTLGQGPEFLTYFQNEAQLEKSRLLSDRFSAERPKGSFSTLEIQRTEQGDSAMYLCASSLWAGGLLEQFFGPGTRLTVL.

The V call is TRBV28, the J call TRBJ1-5; the D gene is possibly TRBD1 (5 bases). The CDR3 sequence is 15 residues long. Deletions cut 5 bases from V and 0 bases from J, with 11 bases between. From germline, CDR1 is MDHEN and CDR2 SYDVKM. The CDR3 is CASSTGQGSNQPQHF. CDR3 bases: TGTGCCAGCAGTACTGGCCAGGGTAGCAATCAGCCCCAGCATTTT.

This clone was seen just once. This chain joins TRBV6-6 and TRBJ2-7; a possible D gene is TRBD1 (6 bases). Germline values: CDR1 MNHNY, CDR2 SVGAGI (reference sequence). V was clipped by 2 bases and J by 2 bases, with 13 bases between them. This CDR3 spans 15 amino acids. As DNA, the CDR3 is TGTGCCAGCAGTTACAGGTCAGGGGTGGCCTACGAGCAGTACTTC. Amino acids: CASSYRSGVAYEQYF.

This chain connects TRBV7-2 to TRBJ1-6, with 8 bases that match TRBD1. The V segment lost 4 bases and the J segment 11 bases; nucleotides outside the gene matches: 7. CDR3 length: 14 residues. Germline assignment: CDR1 SGHTA and CDR2 FQGNSA. The CDR3 is CASSSGQDFTPLHF. The CDR3 region has the DNA TGTGCCAGCAGCTCGGGACAGGACTTCACACCCCTCCACTTT.

This clone was counted a few times. The chain is built from TRBV13 and TRBJ1-5; D might be TRBD1 (5 bases). The CDR3 is 16 residues long. Trimming took 5 bases from V and 6 from J, leaving 20 bases between them. Germline V gene lookup returns CDR1 PRHDT and CDR2 FYEKMQ (reference sequence). The CDR3 loop reads CASSPAGHPKGQPQHF. CDR3 nucleotides: TGTGCCAGCAGCCCCGCGGGGCACCCGAAGGGTCAGCCCCAGCATTTT.

The rearrangement links TRBV25-1 to TRBJ2-4; unclear D gene. Trimming took 6 bases from V and 1 from J, leaving 7 bases between them. CDR1 and CDR2 (germline): MGHDK, SYGVNS. The length of the CDR3 is 13 residues. CDR3: CASSARAKNIQYF. The CDR3 DNA reads as TGTGCCAGCAGCGCGCGGGCCAAAAACATTCAGTACTTC. Full variable domain (remainder filled in from reference TRBV25-1 and TRBJ2-4): EADIYQTPRYLVIGTGKKITLECSQTMGHDKMYWYQQDPGMELHLIHYSYGVNSTEKGDLSSESTVSRIRTEHFPLTLESARPSHTSQYLCASSARAKNIQYFGAGTRLSVL.